This T cell receptor (beta chain) was recovered during a study of T cells expressing NK-cell markers. TCRdb re-called the 5' RACE reads; one entry per CDR3 protein, DNA not given. This sample's table has 150,000 to 170,000 distinct CDR3 sequences. The germline V gene encodes CDR1 SGHVS and CDR2 FNYEAQ. The CDR3 covers 16 residues. Sample: blood T cells: a sorted CD56 or NKG2C T cell subset, CD4+ or CD8+ T cells, or bulk PBMC T cells (not recorded which). This clonotype originated in a woman aged 45-65 years in good health. J is TRBJ2-2 and V is TRBV7-6. CDR3 sequence: CASSLVTQVGSGELFF.